This T cell receptor (beta chain) was sequenced for a study of cytomegalovirus exposure and HLA in healthy donors. Whole-study context: The platform used for the roughly 130 validation repertoires matched that of the roughly 700 first-cohort repertoires, a later analysis reported. Whole-study findings and limits: Subsequent analysis showed first-cohort TCR clusters tending to co-occur in around 110 validation repertoires. Accounts indicate the classifier identified cytomegalovirus status with strong specificity and sensitivity.

Germline lookup yields CDR1 LGHNA and CDR2 YNFKEQ. This CDR3 region has 13 residues. Trimming pared 0 bases from V and 10 bases from J, leaving 10 bases between. Some clones are missing from TCRdb's copy, which holds only in-frame ones; the method was immunoSEQ multiplex PCR. Of 150,000 to 200,000 clones in the sample, just under 90% were seen once. Of note for this clone: Its antigen is still unknown.

The chain couples TRBV4-2 to TRBJ2-1; perhaps TRBD2 as D (6 bases). The sequencing sample was made of PBMCs. The TCR sequence derives from a man younger than 35 in good health and CMV-seropositive. CDR3 nucleotide sequence: TGTGCCAGCAGCCAAGATAACAGCGGGGAGCAGTTCTTC. Its translation is CASSQDNSGEQFF.